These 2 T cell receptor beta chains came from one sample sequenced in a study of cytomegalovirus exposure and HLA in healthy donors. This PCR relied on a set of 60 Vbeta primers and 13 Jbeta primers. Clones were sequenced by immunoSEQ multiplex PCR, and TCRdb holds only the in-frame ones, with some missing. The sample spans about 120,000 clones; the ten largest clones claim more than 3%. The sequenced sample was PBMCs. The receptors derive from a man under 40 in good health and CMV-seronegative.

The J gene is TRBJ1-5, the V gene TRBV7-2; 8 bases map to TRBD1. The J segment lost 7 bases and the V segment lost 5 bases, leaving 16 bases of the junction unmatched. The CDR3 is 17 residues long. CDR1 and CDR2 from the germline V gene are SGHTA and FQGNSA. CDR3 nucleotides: TGTGCCAGCAGCCATCCCACCGGGACAGGTGGTCAGCAGCCCCAGCATTTT. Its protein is CASSHPTGTGGQQPQHF.

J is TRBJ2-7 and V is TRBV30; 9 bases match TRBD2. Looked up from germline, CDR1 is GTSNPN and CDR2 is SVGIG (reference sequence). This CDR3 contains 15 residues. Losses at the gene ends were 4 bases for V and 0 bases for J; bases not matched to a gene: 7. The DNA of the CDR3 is TGTGCCTGGAATCGTTTAGCGGGAGACTCCTACGAGCAGTACTTC. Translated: CAWNRLAGDSYEQYF.